Shown below are 16 T cell receptor beta chains from a single sample sequenced in a study of response to subunit inactivated influenza vaccine. One entry per CDR3 protein results from TCRdb running MiXCR on the RT-PCR reads. This repertoire shows approximately 500,000 distinct CDR3 sequences, about an eighth found once; its top ten account for about an eighth. The sequences come from PBMCs from blood, collected roughly 6 weeks after vaccination. All receptors come from a man aged 45-60 years who received an inactivated influenza vaccine.

The V and J genes are TRBV3-1 and TRBJ2-1; 7 bases agree with TRBD2. Germline CDR1 is LGHDT and CDR2 is YNNKEL (reference sequence). The trim removed 1 base at V and 8 bases at J, leaving 5 bases unmatched. This CDR3 region has 14 residues. CDR3 in DNA: TGTGCCAGCAGCCAAGTAGCGGGCAGCTATGAGCAGTTCTTC. Encoded protein: CASSQVAGSYEQFF.

This clonotype was counted at least ten times. The chain joins TRBV12-3 or TRBV12-4 to TRBJ1-6; 10 bases align to TRBD1. This CDR3 comprises 14 residues. V lost 6 bases, J lost 7 bases, and 3 bases stayed unmatched. This CDR3 reads CASSTGQGNSPLHF. CDR3 nucleotide sequence: TGTGCCAGCAGCACGGGACAGGGGAATTCACCCCTCCACTTT.

The sample holds many counts of this clonotype. The genes are TRBV7-8 and TRBJ2-1; TRBD2 matches 10 bases. The germline gives CDR1 SGHVS, CDR2 FQNEAQ. V lost 0 bases and J lost 0; bases outside the gene matches: 5. The CDR3 consists of 18 residues. The CDR3 loop reads CASSLAGLAEISYNEQFF. The CDR3 DNA is TGTGCCAGCAGCTTAGCAGGACTAGCGGAGATCTCCTACAATGAGCAGTTCTTC.

The chain combines TRBV7-8 with TRBJ2-7; a weak D match, TRBD2 (5 bases). V lost 8 bases, J lost 3 bases, and 17 bases lay in between. The CDR3 is 14 amino acids. The germline V gene has CDR1 SGHVS and CDR2 FQNEAQ. The CDR3: CASGPGVLYYEQYF. The CDR3 DNA sequence: TGTGCCAGCGGCCCCGGGGTCCTCTACTACGAGCAGTACTTC.

This clonotype was seen only a few times. The gene calls are TRBV7-2 and TRBJ2-5; TRBD2 matches 7 bases. The junction had 7 bases not matched to a gene; V was cut back by 1 base and J by 2 bases. CDR1 and CDR2 (germline): SGHTA, FQGNSA. CDR3 size: 16 residues. CDR3 residues: CASSLGMRGRQETQYF. CDR3 nucleotide sequence: TGTGCCAGCAGCTTAGGGATGCGGGGGAGACAAGAGACCCAGTACTTC.

This rearrangement joins TRBV20-1 to TRBJ1-1; D gene unclear. Per germline, CDR1 DFQATT and CDR2 SNEGSKA (reference sequence). V lost 5 bases and J lost 6, with 10 bases in between. The CDR3 spans 11 residues. This CDR3 is CSASDTAEAFF. CDR3 DNA: TGCAGTGCTTCCGACACGGCTGAAGCTTTCTTT.

This clonotype was counted many times. The V call is TRBV5-6, the J call TRBJ2-5; D ambiguous. The CDR3 is 13 amino acids. V was shortened by 1 base and J by 5 bases, with 9 bases between the two germline ends. The germline gives CDR1 SGHDT, CDR2 YYEEEE. The CDR3 coding sequence is TGTGCCAGCAGCTTGAAAGGTGCGGAGACCCAGTACTTC. Amino acid sequence: CASSLKGAETQYF.

The DNA for the CDR3 is TGCAGTGCTAGTCTAGCGGGGGGTGCAGATACGCAGTATTTT. Translating gives CSASLAGGADTQYF. This chain connects TRBV20-1 to TRBJ2-3; 11 nucleotides align to TRBD2. J gave up 4 bases and V 3 bases, and 3 bases lay outside the gene matches. Germline CDR1 and CDR2: DFQATT and SNEGSKA (reference sequence). The CDR3 consists of 14 residues.

This CDR3 is CASKGPQNEWTGELFF. CDR3 coding DNA: TGTGCCAGCAAGGGACCGCAAAACGAGTGGACCGGGGAGCTGTTTTTT. The V call is TRBV28, the J call TRBJ2-2; D tentatively reads TRBD1 or TRBD2 (5 bases each). Germline values: CDR1 MDHEN, CDR2 SYDVKM. This CDR3 is built from 16 residues. Deletions cut 7 bases from V and 5 bases from J, with 20 bases between. The variable domain in full, completed from reference TRBV28 and TRBJ2-2, reads DVKVTQSSRYLVKRTGEKVFLECVQDMDHENMFWYRQDPGLGLRLIYFSYDVKMKEKGDIPEGYSVSREKKERFSLILESASTNQTSMYLCASKGPQNEWTGELFFGEGSRLTVL.

This clonotype came up a few times. The chain couples TRBV29-1 to TRBJ2-5; 9 positions agree with TRBD1. The CDR3 consists of 13 residues. V was pared by 5 bases and J by 4 bases, with 5 bases of the junction left unmatched. The germline V gene encodes CDR1 SQVTM and CDR2 ANQGSEA. CDR3 DNA: TGCAGCGTTCAACAGGGGGCTGGAGAGACCCAGTACTTC. As protein: CSVQQGAGETQYF.

This clonotype has only a few counts. The V gene is TRBV5-1, the J gene TRBJ2-3, with 9 bases fitting TRBD2. The CDR3 loop spans 16 amino acids. CDR1 is SGHRS, CDR2 YFSETQ, per germline. J was trimmed by 2 bases and V by 4 bases; bases with no gene match: 8. The CDR3 reads CASSPGTSLYTDTQYF. In DNA form, the CDR3 reads TGCGCCAGCAGCCCCGGGACTAGCTTATACACAGATACGCAGTATTTT.

This clonotype was detected a few times. V and J are TRBV5-1 and TRBJ2-5; possibly TRBD1 for D (6 bases). The CDR3 has 14 residues. Germline V gene data show CDR1 as SGHRS and CDR2 as YFSETQ. The V end lost 4 bases, the J end lost 2 bases, and 12 bases lay between the germline ends. Written as DNA, the CDR3 is TGCGCCAGCAGCCCCACAGGGTCTCAAGAGACCCAGTACTTC. Protein product: CASSPTGSQETQYF.

Only a few counts were recorded for this clonotype. For the CDR3, the DNA is TGTGCCAGCAGCTCAAACGGGGGGGCTTCAGATACGCAGTATTTT. This translates into CASSSNGGASDTQYF. This chain joins TRBV11-3 and TRBJ2-3; TRBD2 aligns across 8 bases. CDR1 SGHNT and CDR2 YENEEA come from the germline V gene. This CDR3 contains 15 residues. After removal of 4 bases from V and 4 bases from J, the junction contained 7 bases not matched to a gene.

This clonotype occurred a few times. The chain is built from TRBV5-1 and TRBJ2-5; D not certain. The CDR3 has 13 residues. Per the germline V gene, CDR1 is SGHRS and CDR2 is YFSETQ. V was pared by 0 bases and J by 3 bases, with 6 bases between. As DNA, the CDR3 is TGCGCCAGCAGCTTGGAGGCTAAAGAGACCCAGTACTTC. This encodes CASSLEAKETQYF.

This sequence joins TRBV6-2 or TRBV6-3 and TRBJ2-7; D is perhaps TRBD2 (6 bases). The CDR3 is 14 residues long. Germline V gene lookup returns CDR1 MNHEY and CDR2 SVGEGT. Trimming took 2 bases from V and 9 from J, leaving 17 bases between them. CDR3 amino acids: CASSYGRSAGVQYF. In DNA, the CDR3 is TGTGCCAGCAGTTACGGGAGGTCAGCCGGCGTGCAGTACTTC.

The chain couples TRBV29-1 to TRBJ1-5, with D unclear. The CDR3 covers 12 residues. CDR1 and CDR2 (germline): SQVTM, ANQGSEA. V lost 5 bases and J 1 base, leaving 6 bases between the germline ends. This CDR3 is CSVRTSNQPQHF. In nucleotides, the CDR3 is TGCAGCGTTAGAACAAGCAATCAGCCCCAGCATTTT. Full variable domain (rest looked up from reference TRBV29-1 and TRBJ1-5): SAVISQKPSRDICQRGTSLTIQCQVDSQVTMMFWYRQQPGQSLTLIATANQGSEATYESGFVIDKFPISRPNLTFSTLTVSNMSPEDSSIYLCSVRTSNQPQHFGDGTRLSIL.